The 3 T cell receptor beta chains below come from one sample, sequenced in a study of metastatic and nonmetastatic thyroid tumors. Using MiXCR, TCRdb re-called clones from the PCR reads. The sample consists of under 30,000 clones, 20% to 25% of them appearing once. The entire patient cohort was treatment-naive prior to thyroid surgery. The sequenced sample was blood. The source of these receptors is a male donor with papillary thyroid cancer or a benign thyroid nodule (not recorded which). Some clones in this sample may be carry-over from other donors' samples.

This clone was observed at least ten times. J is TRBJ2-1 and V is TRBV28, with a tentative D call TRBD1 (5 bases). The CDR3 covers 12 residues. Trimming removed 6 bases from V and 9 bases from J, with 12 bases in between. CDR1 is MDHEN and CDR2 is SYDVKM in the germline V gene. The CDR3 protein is CASSLDRGEQFF. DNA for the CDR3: TGTGCCAGCAGCCTTGATAGGGGTGAGCAGTTCTTC.

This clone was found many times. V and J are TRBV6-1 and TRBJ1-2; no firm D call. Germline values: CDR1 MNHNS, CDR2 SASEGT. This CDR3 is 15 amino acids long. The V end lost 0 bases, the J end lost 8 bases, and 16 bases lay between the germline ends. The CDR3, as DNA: TGTGCCAGCAGTGAAGCTCCGGGGAGGGATCGGGGCTACACCTTC. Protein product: CASSEAPGRDRGYTF.

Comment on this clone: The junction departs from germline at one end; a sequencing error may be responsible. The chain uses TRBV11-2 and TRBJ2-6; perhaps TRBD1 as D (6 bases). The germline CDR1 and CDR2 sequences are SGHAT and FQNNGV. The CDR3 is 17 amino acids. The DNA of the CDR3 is TGTGCCAGCTGCTTAAGGACAGTGCGCTCTGGGGCCAACGTCCTGACTTTC. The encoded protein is CASCLRTVRSGANVLTF. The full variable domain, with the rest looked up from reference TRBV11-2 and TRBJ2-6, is EAGVAQSPRYKIIEKRQSVAFWCNPISGHATLYWYQQILGQGPKLLIQFQNNGVVDDSQLPKDRFSAERLKGVDSTLKIQPAKLEDSAVYLCASCLRTVRSGANVLTFGAGSRLTVL.